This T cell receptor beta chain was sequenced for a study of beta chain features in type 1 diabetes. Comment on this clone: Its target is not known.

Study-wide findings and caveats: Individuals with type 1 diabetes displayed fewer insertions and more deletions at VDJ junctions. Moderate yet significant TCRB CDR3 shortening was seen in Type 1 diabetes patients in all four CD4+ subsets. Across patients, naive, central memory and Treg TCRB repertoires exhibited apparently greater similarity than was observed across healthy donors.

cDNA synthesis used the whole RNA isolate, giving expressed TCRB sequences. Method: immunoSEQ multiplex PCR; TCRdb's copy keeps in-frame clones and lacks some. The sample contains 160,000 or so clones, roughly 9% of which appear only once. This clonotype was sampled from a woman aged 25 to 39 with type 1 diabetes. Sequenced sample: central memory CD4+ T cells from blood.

CDR3 sequence reads: CASAGQGITDTQYF. For the CDR3, the DNA is TGCGCCAGCGCGGGACAGGGGATTACAGATACGCAGTATTTT. This chain joins TRBV5-1 and TRBJ2-3; 10 bases map to TRBD1. Germline assignment: CDR1 SGHRS and CDR2 YFSETQ. V shed 7 bases, J shed 3 bases, and the junction held 5 bases outside the gene matches. This CDR3 is 14 amino acids long. Together with reference TRBV5-1 and TRBJ2-3, the CDR3 gives the full variable domain: KAGVTQTPRYLIKTRGQQVTLSCSPISGHRSVSWYQQTPGQGLQFLFEYFSETQRNKGNFPGRFSGRQFSNSRSEMNVSTLELGDSALYLCASAGQGITDTQYFGPGTRLTVL.